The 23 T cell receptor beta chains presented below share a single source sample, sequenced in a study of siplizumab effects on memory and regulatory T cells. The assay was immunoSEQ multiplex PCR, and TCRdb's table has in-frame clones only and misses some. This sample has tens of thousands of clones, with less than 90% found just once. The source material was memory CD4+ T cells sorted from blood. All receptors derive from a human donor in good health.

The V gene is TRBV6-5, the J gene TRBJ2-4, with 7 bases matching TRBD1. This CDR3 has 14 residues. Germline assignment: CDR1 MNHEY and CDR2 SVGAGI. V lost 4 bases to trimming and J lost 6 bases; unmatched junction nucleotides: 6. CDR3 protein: CASSSQAGGNIQYF. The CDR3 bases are TGTGCCAGCAGTTCCCAAGCAGGGGGAAACATTCAGTACTTC.

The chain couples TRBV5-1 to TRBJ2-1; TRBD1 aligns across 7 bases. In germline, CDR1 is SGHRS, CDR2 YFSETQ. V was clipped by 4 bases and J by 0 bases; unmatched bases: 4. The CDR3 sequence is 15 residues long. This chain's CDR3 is CASSPGQSSYNEQFF. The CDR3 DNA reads TGCGCCAGCAGCCCGGGACAGAGCTCCTACAATGAGCAGTTCTTC.

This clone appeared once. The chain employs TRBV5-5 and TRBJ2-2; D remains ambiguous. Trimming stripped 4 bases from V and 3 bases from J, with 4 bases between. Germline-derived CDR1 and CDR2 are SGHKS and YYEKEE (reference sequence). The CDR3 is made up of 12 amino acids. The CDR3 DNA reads TGTGCCAGCAGCCTTTACACCGGGGAGCTGTTTTTT. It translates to CASSLYTGELFF.

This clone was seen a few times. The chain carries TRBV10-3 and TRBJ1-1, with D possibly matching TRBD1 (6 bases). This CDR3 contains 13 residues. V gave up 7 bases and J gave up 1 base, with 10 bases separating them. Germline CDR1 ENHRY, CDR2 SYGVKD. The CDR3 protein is CAITGTKNTEAFF. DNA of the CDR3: TGTGCCATCACGGGGACAAAGAACACTGAAGCTTTCTTT.

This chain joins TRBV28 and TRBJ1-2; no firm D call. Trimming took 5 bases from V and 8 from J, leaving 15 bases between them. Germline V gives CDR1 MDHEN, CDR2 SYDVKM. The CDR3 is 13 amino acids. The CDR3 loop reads CASSPIFWVGYTF. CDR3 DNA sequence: TGTGCCAGCAGTCCTATATTTTGGGTAGGCTACACCTTC.

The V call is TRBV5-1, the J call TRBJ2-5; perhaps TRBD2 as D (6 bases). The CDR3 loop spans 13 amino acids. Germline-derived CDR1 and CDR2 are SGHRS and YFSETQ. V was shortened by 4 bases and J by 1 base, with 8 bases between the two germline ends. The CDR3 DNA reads TGCGCCAGCAGCCGGGGGATCCAAGAGACCCAGTACTTC. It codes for CASSRGIQETQYF.

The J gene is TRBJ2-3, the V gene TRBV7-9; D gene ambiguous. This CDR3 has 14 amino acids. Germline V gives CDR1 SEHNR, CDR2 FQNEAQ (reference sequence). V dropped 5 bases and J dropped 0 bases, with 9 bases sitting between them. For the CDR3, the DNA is TGTGCCAGCAGCCCGACTCTGAGCACAGATACGCAGTATTTT. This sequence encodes CASSPTLSTDTQYF.

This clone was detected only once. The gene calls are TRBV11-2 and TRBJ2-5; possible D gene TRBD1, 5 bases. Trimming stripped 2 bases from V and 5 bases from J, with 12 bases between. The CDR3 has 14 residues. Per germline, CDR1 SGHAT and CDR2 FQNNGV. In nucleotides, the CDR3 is TGTGCCAGCAGCTTACCGGGCAGGGTCGAGACCCAGTACTTC. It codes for CASSLPGRVETQYF.

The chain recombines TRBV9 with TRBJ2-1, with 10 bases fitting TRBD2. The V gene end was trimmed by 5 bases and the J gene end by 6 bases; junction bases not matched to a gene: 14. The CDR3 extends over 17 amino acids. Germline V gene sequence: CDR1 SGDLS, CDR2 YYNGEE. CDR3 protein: CASSPTARTSGSNEQFF. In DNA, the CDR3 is TGTGCCAGCAGTCCGACAGCAAGGACTAGCGGAAGCAATGAGCAGTTCTTC.

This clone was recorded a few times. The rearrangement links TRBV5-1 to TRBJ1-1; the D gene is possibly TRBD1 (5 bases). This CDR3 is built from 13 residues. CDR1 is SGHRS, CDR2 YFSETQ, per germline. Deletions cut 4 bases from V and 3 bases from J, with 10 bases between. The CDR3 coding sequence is TGCGCCAGCAGCCCTCAGGGAGACACTGAAGCTTTCTTT. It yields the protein CASSPQGDTEAFF.

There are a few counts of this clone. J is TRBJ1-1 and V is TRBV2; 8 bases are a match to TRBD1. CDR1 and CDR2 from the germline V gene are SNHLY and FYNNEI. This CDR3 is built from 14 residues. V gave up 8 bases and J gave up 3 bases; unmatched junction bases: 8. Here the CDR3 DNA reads TGTGCCAGCGGGTACAGGGGGTTAGACACTGAAGCTTTCTTT. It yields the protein CASGYRGLDTEAFF.

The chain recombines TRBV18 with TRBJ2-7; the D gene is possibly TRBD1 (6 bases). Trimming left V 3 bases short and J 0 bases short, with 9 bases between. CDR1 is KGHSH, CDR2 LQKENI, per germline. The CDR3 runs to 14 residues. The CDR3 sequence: CASSPTGNSYEQYF. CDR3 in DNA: TGTGCCAGCTCACCGACAGGTAACTCCTACGAGCAGTACTTC.

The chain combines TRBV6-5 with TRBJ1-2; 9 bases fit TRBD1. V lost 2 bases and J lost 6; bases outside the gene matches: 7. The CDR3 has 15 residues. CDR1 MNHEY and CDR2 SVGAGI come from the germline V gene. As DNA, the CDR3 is TGTGCCAGCAGTTACAAACAGGGGGCGCTTAATGGCTACACCTTC. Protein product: CASSYKQGALNGYTF.

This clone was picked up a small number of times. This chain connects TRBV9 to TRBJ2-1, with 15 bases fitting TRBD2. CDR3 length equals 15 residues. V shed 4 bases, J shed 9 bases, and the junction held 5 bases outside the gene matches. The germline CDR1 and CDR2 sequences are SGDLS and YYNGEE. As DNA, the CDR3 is TGTGCCAGCAGCCGGACTAGCGGGGGGGCGTTTGAGCAGTTCTTC. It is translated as CASSRTSGGAFEQFF.

The DNA for the CDR3 is TGCGCCAGCAGCCCGGACAGTACGATAAACTATGGCTACACCTTC. Encoded protein: CASSPDSTINYGYTF. The chain joins TRBV5-1 to TRBJ1-2, with D possibly TRBD1 on 6 matching bases. This CDR3 region has 15 residues. CDR1 SGHRS and CDR2 YFSETQ come from the germline V gene. The ends were cut back, 4 bases at V and 2 bases at J, with 15 bases in the middle.

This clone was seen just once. In nucleotides, the CDR3 is TGTGCCAGCAGCGTAGGGGGGGTCCCTCGCACAGATACGCAGTATTTT. Its translation is CASSVGGVPRTDTQYF. The rearrangement joins TRBV9 to TRBJ2-3, with D possibly matching TRBD2 (6 bases). Germline assignment: CDR1 SGDLS and CDR2 YYNGEE. The CDR3 has 16 amino acids. Trimming pared 0 bases from V and 1 base from J, leaving 12 bases between.

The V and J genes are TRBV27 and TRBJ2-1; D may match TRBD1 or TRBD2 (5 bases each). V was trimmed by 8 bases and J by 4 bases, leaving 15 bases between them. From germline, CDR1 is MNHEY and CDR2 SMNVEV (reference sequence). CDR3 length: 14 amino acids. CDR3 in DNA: TGTGCCAGCGGGACCCTGGCGACGTACAATGAGCAGTTCTTC. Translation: CASGTLATYNEQFF.

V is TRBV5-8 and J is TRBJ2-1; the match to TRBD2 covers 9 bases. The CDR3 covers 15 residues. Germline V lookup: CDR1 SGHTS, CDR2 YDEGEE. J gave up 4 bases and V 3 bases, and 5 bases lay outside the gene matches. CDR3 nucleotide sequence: TGTGCCAGCAGCTCTGGGACTAGCAGGTACAATGAGCAGTTCTTC. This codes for CASSSGTSRYNEQFF.

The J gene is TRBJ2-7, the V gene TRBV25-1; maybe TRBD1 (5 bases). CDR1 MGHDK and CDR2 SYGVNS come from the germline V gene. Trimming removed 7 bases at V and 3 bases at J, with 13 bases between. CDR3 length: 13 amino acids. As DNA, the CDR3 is TGTGCCAGCACCCCTCAGGGCCTCTACGAGCAGTACTTC. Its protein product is CASTPQGLYEQYF.

As DNA, the CDR3 is TGTGCCACCAGCAGAGATAACCAGGGGAGCTATGGCTACACCTTC. Translating gives CATSRDNQGSYGYTF. This rearrangement joins TRBV15 to TRBJ1-2, with D maybe TRBD1 (6 bases). The germline CDR1 and CDR2 sequences are LNHNV and YYDKDF (reference sequence). V lost 0 bases, J lost 4 bases, and 12 bases lay in between. The CDR3 totals 15 residues.

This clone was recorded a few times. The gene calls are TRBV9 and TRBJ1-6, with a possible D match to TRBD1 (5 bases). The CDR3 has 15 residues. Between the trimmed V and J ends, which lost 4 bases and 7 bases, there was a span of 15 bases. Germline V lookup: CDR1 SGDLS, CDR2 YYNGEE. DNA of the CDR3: TGTGCCAGCAGCTCAACCGGGACGACAAATTCACCCCTCCACTTT. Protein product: CASSSTGTTNSPLHF.

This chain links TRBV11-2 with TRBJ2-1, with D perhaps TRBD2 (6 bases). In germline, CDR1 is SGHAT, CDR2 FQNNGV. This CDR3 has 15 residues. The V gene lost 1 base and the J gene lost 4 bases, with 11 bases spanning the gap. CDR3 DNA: TGTGCCAGCAGCTTAGGCGGGATGGCATACAATGAGCAGTTCTTC. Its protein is CASSLGGMAYNEQFF.

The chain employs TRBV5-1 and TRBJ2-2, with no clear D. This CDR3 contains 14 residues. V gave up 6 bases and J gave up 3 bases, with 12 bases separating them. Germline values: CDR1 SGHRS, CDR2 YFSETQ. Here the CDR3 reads CASTNDKYTGELFF. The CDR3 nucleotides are TGCGCCAGCACAAACGACAAGTACACCGGGGAGCTGTTTTTT.